This T cell receptor (beta chain) emerged from a study of Ad26.COV2.S vaccination and SARS-CoV-2 variants. Profiled with immunoSEQ multiplex PCR; TCRdb holds only in-frame clones, not every one. The sample shows hundreds of thousands of clones, more than 70% of them seen only once. The germline gives CDR1 MNHEY, CDR2 SVGEGT. This CDR3 region has 17 residues. V was pared by 1 base and J by 1 base, with 16 bases between. The treatment denotes: around 19 received Ad26.COV2.S at low or high dose, single or two shots; 5 received placebo; per-sample allocation not given. Material that was analyzed had been drawn on day 63 after the first vaccine or placebo injection.

This TCR was sampled from a person between 18 and 60 years old who received the Ad26.COV2.S COVID-19 vaccine or a placebo. Sequenced material: peripheral blood, taken in a trial of Ad26.COV2.S vaccine versus placebo. V gene TRBV6-2 or TRBV6-3 combines with J gene TRBJ1-1, with a possible D match to TRBD1 (5 bases). The CDR3 DNA reads TGTGCCAGCAGTTACTTGGCAGGGCGGATCAGGAACACTGAAGCTTTCTTT. Protein sequence: CASSYLAGRIRNTEAFF.